What follows are 9 T cell receptor beta chains derived from one specimen sequenced in a study of CXCR3-negative and CXCR3-positive naive CD8 T cells. Libraries of TRB cDNA were made by 5' RACE and carried UMIs. TCRdb reprocessed the 5' RACE reads and keeps a single row for each CDR3 protein, giving no DNA. Its clone listing holds 20,000 to 30,000 distinct CDR3 sequences. The sequencing input was naive CXCR3- CD8+ T cells from blood. Subset here: CD45RO-CCR7+CD27+CD95- naive CD8+ T cells lacking CXCR3 (TNR3-). The source is a human donor in good health. Some clones in this sample may be carry-over from other donors' samples.

This CDR3 reads CSTQGRETRTEAFF. The chain carries TRBV20-1 and TRBJ1-1; TCRdb proposes TRBD1, but this gene call is untestable without DNA. The CDR3 loop spans 14 amino acids. Germline V lookup: CDR1 DFQATT, CDR2 SNEGSKA (reference sequence).

The genes are TRBV29-1 and TRBJ1-2. Germline CDR1 and CDR2: SQVTM and ANQGSEA. CDR3 length: 13 amino acids. Here the CDR3 reads CSAQGGRDYGYTF.

This chain connects TRBV4-2 to TRBJ1-4; there is no DNA to check the TCRdb D call of TRBD1. The germline CDR1 and CDR2 sequences are LGHNA and YNFKEQ. There are 12 residues in the CDR3. CDR3 sequence: CASSTGGEKLFF.

The chain carries TRBV29-1 and TRBJ2-1; TCRdb's D call of TRBD2 is untestable without DNA. The CDR3 loop spans 15 amino acids. Germline CDR1 and CDR2: SQVTM and ANQGSEA. This chain's CDR3 is CSVEVTSGILNEQFF.

The chain joins TRBV7-8 to TRBJ2-2; TCRdb designates TRBD1, a call that cannot be tested without DNA. Germline loops: CDR1 SGHVS, CDR2 FQNEAQ. The CDR3 is made up of 22 amino acids. CDR3: CASSTLISHPPGTGDDTGELFF.

By frequency, this clonotype is medium-sized (0.01 to 0.1%). The chain recombines TRBV10-1 with TRBJ2-2. Looked up from germline, CDR1 is WNHNN and CDR2 is SYGVQD (reference sequence). The CDR3 totals 15 residues. The CDR3 protein is CASSEEATNTGELFF.

The CDR3 here is CASSYRQVPYEQYF. V gene TRBV28 combines with J gene TRBJ2-7; TCRdb lists TRBD1, though no DNA is available to test this call. The CDR3 extends over 14 amino acids. The germline CDR1 and CDR2 sequences are MDHEN and SYDVKM.

The chain employs TRBV7-6 and TRBJ2-3; absent DNA, TCRdb's TRBD2 call cannot be checked. Germline V gene lookup returns CDR1 SGHVS and CDR2 FNYEAQ. The CDR3 runs 15 residues. The CDR3 loop is CASSLVSGDTDTQYF.

The chain is built from TRBV29-1 and TRBJ1-1. This CDR3 contains 12 residues. Germline CDR1 SQVTM, CDR2 ANQGSEA. The CDR3: CSVGVMNTEAFF. Full variable domain (missing parts from reference TRBV29-1 and TRBJ1-1): SAVISQKPSRDICQRGTSLTIQCQVDSQVTMMFWYRQQPGQSLTLIATANQGSEATYESGFVIDKFPISRPNLTFSTLTVSNMSPEDSSIYLCSVGVMNTEAFFGQGTRLTVV.